This T cell receptor beta chain was recorded in a study of T cell repertoires in cytomegalovirus infection. CDR1 SEHNR and CDR2 FQNEAQ come from the germline V gene (reference sequence). Trimming stripped 6 bases from V and 6 bases from J, with 15 bases between. The CDR3 sequence is 13 residues long. As to this clonotype: Its antigen remains unknown.

General study points: Ex vivo responses were dominated by HLA-C-restricted CMV-specific TCR beta clonotypes.

TCRdb passed the reads through MiXCR, listing each CDR3 protein once. Seen here are about 200,000 distinct CDR3 sequences, roughly 9.8% observed once, and the top ten hold about 4.6%. The clonotype comes from a human donor in good health (CMV status not recorded). Some clones in this sample may be carry-over from other donors' samples. Material: PBMCs. The rearrangement uses TRBV7-9 and TRBJ2-7; D gene unclear. The CDR3 DNA reads TGTGCCAGCAGAAAAGAGGTCAGCTCCGAGCAGTACTTC. It yields the protein CASRKEVSSEQYF.